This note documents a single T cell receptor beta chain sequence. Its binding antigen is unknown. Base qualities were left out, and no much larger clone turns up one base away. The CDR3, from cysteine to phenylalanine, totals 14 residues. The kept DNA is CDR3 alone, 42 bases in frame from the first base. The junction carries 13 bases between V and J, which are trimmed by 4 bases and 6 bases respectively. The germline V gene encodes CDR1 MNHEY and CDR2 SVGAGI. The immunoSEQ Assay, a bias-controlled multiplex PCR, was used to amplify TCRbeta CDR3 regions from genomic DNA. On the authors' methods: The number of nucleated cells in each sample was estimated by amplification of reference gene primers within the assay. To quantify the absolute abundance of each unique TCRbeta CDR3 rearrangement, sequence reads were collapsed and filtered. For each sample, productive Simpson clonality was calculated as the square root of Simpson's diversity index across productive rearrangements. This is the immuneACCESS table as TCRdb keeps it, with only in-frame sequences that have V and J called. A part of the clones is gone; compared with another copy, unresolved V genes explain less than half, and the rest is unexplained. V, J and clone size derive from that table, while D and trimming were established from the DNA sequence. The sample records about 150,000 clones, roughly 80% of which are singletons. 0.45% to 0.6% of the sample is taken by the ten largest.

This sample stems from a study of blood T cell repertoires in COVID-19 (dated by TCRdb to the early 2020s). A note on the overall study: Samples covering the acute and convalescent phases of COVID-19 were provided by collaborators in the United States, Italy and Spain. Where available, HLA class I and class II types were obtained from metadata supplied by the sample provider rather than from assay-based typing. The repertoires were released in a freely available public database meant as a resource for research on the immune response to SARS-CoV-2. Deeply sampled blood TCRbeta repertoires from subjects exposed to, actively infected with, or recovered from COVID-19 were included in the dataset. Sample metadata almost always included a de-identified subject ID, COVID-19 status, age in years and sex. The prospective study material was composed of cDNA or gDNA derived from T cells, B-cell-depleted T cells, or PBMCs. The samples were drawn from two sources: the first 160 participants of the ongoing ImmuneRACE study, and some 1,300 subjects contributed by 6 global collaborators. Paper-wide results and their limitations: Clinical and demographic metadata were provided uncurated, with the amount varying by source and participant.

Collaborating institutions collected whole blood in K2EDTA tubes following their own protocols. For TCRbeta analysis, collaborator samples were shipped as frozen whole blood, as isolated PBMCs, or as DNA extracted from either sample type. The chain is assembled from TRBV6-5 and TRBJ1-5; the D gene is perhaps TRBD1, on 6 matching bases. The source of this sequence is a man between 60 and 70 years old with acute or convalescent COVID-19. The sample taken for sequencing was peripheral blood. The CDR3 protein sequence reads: CASSLAGVGQPQHF. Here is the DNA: TGTGCCAGCAGTTTGGCAGGGGTGGGTCAGCCCCAGCATTTT.